Below are 4 T cell receptor beta chains sequenced from a single sample in a study of shared clonotypes between healthy human individuals. The protocol was immunoSEQ multiplex PCR, while the TCRdb copy is restricted to in-frame clones and leaves out a portion. The sample carries around 510,000 clones, around three quarters recorded once. The material sequenced was PBMCs. The receptors come from a woman in her 40s in good health. Some clones in this sample may be carry-over from other donors' samples.

The V and J genes are TRBV5-5 and TRBJ1-2, with 7 bases fitting TRBD1. From germline, CDR1 is SGHKS and CDR2 YYEKEE (reference sequence). V trimming: 4 bases; J trimming: 4 bases; junction bases outside the gene matches: 4. CDR3 length: 13 residues. The CDR3 region has the DNA TGTGCCAGCAGCCCCGGGACAGTCTATGGCTACACCTTC. Translating it yields CASSPGTVYGYTF.

The gene calls are TRBV5-6 and TRBJ1-1, with D unclear. Germline loops: CDR1 SGHDT, CDR2 YYEEEE. V was cut by 0 bases and J by 1 base, with 13 bases left in between. CDR3 size: 16 residues. The DNA for the CDR3 is TGTGCCAGCAGCTTGGCCGCTAGTACGGCGAACACTGAAGCTTTCTTT. Encoded protein: CASSLAASTANTEAFF.

In regard to this clone: Mismatch with germline at one junction end may stem from a read error. The gene calls are TRBV7-7 and TRBJ2-5, with 11 positions matching TRBD2. From germline, CDR1 is SSHAT and CDR2 FNYEAQ (reference sequence). The CDR3 is 15 amino acids. CDR3 coding DNA: TGTGCTAGCAGCTCACTAGCGGGAGTAGAGGAGACCCAGTACTTC. Protein sequence: CASSSLAGVEETQYF.

This chain connects TRBV7-8 to TRBJ1-2, with TRBD1 matching 7 bases. The CDR3 spans 15 residues. Per germline, CDR1 SGHVS and CDR2 FQNEAQ. Trimming took 2 bases from V and 1 from J; bases not matched to a gene: 4. CDR3 region: CASSLTGTDNYGYTF. In nucleotides, the CDR3 is TGTGCCAGCAGCTTAACCGGGACAGATAACTATGGCTACACCTTC.